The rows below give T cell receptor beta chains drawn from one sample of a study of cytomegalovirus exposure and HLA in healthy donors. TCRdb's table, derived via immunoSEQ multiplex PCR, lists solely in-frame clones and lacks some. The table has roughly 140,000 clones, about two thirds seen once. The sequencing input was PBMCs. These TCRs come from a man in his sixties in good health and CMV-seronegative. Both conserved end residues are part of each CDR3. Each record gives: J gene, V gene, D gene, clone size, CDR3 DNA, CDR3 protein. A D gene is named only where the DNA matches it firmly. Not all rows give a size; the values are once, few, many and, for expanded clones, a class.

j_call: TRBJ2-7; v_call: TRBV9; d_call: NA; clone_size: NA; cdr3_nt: TGTGCCAGCAGCGCTGAGGGTCGGTGGGGAGACGGAGCCTACGAGCAGTACTTC; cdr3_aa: CASSAEGRWGDGAYEQYF
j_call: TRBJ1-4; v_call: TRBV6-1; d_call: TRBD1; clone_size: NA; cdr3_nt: TGTGCCAGCAGTGATTCTCCTGGGACAGATGAAAAACTGTTTTTT; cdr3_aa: CASSDSPGTDEKLFF
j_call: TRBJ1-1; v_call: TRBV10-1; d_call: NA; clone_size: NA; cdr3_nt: TGCGCCAGCAGTGAAGGCAGGGGAAACACTGAAGCTTTCTTT; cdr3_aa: CASSEGRGNTEAFF
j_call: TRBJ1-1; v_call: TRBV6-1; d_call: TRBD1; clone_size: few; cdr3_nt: TGTGCCATTAGGGGGCTGGACACTGAAGCTTTCTTT; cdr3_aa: CAIRGLDTEAFF
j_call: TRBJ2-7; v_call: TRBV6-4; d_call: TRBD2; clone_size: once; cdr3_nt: TGTGCCAGCAGCCTACTAGCGGGAGACCTCCTAAGCTCCTACGAGCAGTACTTC; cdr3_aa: CASSLLAGDLLSSYEQYF
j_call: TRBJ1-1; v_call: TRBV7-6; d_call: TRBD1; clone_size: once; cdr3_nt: TGTGCCAGCAGCTTGCGGACAGGGCAGAACACTGAAGCTTTCTTT; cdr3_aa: CASSLRTGQNTEAFF
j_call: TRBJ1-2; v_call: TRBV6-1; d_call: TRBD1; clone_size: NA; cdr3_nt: TGTGCCAGCAGTGAAGTGAGGACAGGGACTGGCTACACCTTC; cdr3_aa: CASSEVRTGTGYTF
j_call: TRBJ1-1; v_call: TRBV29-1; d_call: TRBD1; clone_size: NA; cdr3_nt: TGCAGCGTTGGGACAGGGGCCCCGGGGGCTGAAGCTTTCTTT; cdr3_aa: CSVGTGAPGAEAFF
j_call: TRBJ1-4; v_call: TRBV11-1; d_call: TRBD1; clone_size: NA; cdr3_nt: TGTGCCAGCAGCCCTCGGGACAGGACTGCGGAAAAACTGTTTTTT; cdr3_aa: CASSPRDRTAEKLFF
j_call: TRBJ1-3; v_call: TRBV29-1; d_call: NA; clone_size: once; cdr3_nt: TGCAGCGCCGAGGGAACCGGGAGCTCTGGAAACACCATATATTTT; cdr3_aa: CSAEGTGSSGNTIYF
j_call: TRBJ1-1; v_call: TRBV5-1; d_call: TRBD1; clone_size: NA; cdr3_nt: TGCGCCAGCAGCTTTGGACAGGGATCAGCCACTGAAGCTTTCTTT; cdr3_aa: CASSFGQGSATEAFF
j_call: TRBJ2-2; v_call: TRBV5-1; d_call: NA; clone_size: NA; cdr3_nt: TGCGCCAGCAGTCCTGAAGGGGCCGGGGAGCTGTTTTTT; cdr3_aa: CASSPEGAGELFF
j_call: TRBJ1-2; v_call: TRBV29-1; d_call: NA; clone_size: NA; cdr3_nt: TGCAGCGTTGAAGGACAGGTCGAAAAGGGCGGCTACACCTTC; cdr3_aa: CSVEGQVEKGGYTF
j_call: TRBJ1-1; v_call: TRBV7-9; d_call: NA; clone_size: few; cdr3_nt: TGTGCCGTGGACACCGTGAACACTGAAGCTTTCTTT; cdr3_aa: CAVDTVNTEAFF
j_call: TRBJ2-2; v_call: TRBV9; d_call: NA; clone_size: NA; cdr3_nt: TGTGCCAGCAGCGTAGTGGGGCCAGACCACACCGGGGAGCTGTTTTTT; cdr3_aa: CASSVVGPDHTGELFF
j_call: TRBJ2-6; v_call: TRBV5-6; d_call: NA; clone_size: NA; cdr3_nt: TGTGCCAGCAGCTTTGGGCTCTCCCCCTCTGGGGCCAACGTCCTGACTTTC; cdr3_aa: CASSFGLSPSGANVLTF
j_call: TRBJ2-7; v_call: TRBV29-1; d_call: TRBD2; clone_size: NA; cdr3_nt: TGCAGCGTTGTGTCTGCTAGCGGGAGTCCCTACGAGCAGTACTTC; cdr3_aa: CSVVSASGSPYEQYF
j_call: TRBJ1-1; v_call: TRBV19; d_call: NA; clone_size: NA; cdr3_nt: TGTGCCAGTAGAGACCTCGGGGGGAACACTGAAGCTTTCTTT; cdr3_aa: CASRDLGGNTEAFF
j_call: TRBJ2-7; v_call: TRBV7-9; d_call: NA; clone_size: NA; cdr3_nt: TGTGCCAGCAGCTTAGGCCAGGTCCTCTCCTACGAGCAGTACTTC; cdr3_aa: CASSLGQVLSYEQYF
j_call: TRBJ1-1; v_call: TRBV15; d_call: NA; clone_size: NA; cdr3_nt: TGTGCCACCAGCAGTAGCCACACAGGACCGAACACTGAAGCTTTCTTT; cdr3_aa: CATSSSHTGPNTEAFF
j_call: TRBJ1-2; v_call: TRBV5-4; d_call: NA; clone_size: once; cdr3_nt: TGTGCCAGCAGCGGCGGGGGCTACAACTATGGCTACACCTTC; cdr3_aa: CASSGGGYNYGYTF
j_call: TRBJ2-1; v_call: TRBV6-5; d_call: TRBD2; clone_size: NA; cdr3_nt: TGTGCCAGCAGTTCTACTAGCGGGAGCCCCTACAATGAGCAGTTCTTC; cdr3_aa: CASSSTSGSPYNEQFF
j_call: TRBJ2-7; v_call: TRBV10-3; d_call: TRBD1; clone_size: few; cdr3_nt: TGTGCCATTGGACAGGGGGTAGACTACGAGCAGTACTTC; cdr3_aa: CAIGQGVDYEQYF
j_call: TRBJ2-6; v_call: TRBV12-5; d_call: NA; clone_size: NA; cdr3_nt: TGTGCTAGTGGTTTGGGACAGCCTGGGGCCAACGTCCTGACTTTC; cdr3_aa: CASGLGQPGANVLTF
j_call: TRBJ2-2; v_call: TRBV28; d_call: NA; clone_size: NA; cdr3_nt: TGTGCCGCCCGGGTTACGGGCACCGGGGAGCTGTTTTTT; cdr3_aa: CAARVTGTGELFF
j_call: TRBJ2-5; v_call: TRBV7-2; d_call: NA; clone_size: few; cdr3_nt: TGTGCCAGCAGCTTATCCTGGGCAAGGGGGCAAGAGACCCAGTACTTC; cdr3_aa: CASSLSWARGQETQYF
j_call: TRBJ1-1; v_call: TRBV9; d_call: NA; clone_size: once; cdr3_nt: TGTGCCAGCAGCGTAGAGCCGATGAACACTGAAGCTTTCTTT; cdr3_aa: CASSVEPMNTEAFF
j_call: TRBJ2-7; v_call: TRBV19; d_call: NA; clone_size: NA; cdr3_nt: TGTGCCAGTAGTTCCCTCTACGAGCAGTACTTC; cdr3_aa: CASSSLYEQYF
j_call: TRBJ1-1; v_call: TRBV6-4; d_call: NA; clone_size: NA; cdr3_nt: TGTGCCAGCAGTGAAGGCAGGGGAGTGACTGAAGCTTTCTTT; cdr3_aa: CASSEGRGVTEAFF
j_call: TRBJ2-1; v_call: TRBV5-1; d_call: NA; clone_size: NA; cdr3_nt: TGCGCCAGCAGCGAACCGGGACAAGGCAATTGGGAGGGCCTAAATGAGCAGTTCTTC; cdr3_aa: CASSEPGQGNWEGLNEQFF
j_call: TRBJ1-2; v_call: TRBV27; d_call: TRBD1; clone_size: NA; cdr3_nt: TGTGCCAGCAGTCCGACAGGGGCCTATACCGGCTACACCTTC; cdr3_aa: CASSPTGAYTGYTF
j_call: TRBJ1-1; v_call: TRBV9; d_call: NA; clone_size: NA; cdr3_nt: TGTGCCAGCAGCGTAGAGCTTAGAAACACTGAAGCTTTCTTT; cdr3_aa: CASSVELRNTEAFF
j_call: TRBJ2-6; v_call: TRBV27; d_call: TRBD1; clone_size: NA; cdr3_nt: TGTGCCAGCGGGACAGGGAACTCTGGGGCCAACGTCCTGACTTTC; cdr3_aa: CASGTGNSGANVLTF
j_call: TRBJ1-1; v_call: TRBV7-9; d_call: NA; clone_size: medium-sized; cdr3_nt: TGTGCCAGCAGCTTAGAGGGGGGGCGCGCGGGTGAAGCTTTCTTT; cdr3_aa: CASSLEGGRAGEAFF
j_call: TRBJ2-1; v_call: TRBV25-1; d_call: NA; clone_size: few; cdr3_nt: TGTGCCAGCAGTGATAAGGGACTGGATGAGCAGTTCTTC; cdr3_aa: CASSDKGLDEQFF
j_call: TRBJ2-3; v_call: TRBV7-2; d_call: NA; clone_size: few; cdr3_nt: TGTGCCAGCAGCTTAACTAGCCGGACCACAGATACGCAGTATTTT; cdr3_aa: CASSLTSRTTDTQYF
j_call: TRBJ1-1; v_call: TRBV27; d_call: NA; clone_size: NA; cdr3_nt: TGTGCCAGCAGTTTAAGGGAGGGGAGGAACACTGAAGCTTTCTTT; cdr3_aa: CASSLREGRNTEAFF
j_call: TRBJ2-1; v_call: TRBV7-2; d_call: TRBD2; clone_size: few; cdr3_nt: TGTGCCAGCAGCTTAAGACGGGGGGACAATGAGCAGTTCTTC; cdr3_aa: CASSLRRGDNEQFF
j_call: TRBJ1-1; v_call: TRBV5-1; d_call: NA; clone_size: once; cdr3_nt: TGCGCCAGCAGCCGGGACACGAACACTGAAGCTTTCTTT; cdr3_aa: CASSRDTNTEAFF
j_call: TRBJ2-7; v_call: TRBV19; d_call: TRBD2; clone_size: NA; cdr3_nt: TGTGCCAGTAGCGGGACTAGCGCGGCCGAGCAGTACTTC; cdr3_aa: CASSGTSAAEQYF
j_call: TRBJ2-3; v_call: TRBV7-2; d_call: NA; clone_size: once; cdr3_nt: TGTGCCAGCAGCCGTAGCTACGGCACAGATACGCAGTATTTT; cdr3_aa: CASSRSYGTDTQYF
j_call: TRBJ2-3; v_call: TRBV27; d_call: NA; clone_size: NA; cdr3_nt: TGTGCCAGCAGTTTAGGTAGCGGTGCTAGCACAGATACGCAGTATTTT; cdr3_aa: CASSLGSGASTDTQYF
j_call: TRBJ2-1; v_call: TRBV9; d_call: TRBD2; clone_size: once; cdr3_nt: TGTGCCAGCAGCGTGACGGGAGGGACCTACAATGAGCAGTTCTTC; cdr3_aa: CASSVTGGTYNEQFF